This T cell receptor beta chain was profiled in a study of T cell responses to AZD1222 COVID-19 vaccine. Study-level findings and limits: Spike-specific TCR breadth and depth were elevated following two AZD1222 doses. Regions 160-218 and 743-854 dominated among vaccine-associated CD4 TCRs spanning spike. Repertoire sampling occurred only after the peak T cell response.

This CDR3 is 16 amino acids long. V was clipped by 0 bases and J by 4 bases, with 14 bases between them. In germline, CDR1 is SGHTA, CDR2 FQGTGA. Points on this clone: Its antigen is as yet unknown.

Profiling relied on immunoSEQ multiplex PCR, and the TCRdb table lists in-frame clones only, not all of them. The sample has roughly 140,000 clones, more than 85% seen once. The specimen was peripheral blood, collected 28 days after the second AZD1222 dose. This TCR came from an adult who received the AZD1222 COVID-19 vaccine. This chain connects TRBV7-3 to TRBJ2-3; D is tentatively TRBD1 or TRBD2 (5 bases each). The CDR3 sequence: CASSLTGVGGPDTQYF. The CDR3 nucleotides read TGTGCCAGCAGCTTAACGGGGGTTGGGGGACCAGATACGCAGTATTTT.